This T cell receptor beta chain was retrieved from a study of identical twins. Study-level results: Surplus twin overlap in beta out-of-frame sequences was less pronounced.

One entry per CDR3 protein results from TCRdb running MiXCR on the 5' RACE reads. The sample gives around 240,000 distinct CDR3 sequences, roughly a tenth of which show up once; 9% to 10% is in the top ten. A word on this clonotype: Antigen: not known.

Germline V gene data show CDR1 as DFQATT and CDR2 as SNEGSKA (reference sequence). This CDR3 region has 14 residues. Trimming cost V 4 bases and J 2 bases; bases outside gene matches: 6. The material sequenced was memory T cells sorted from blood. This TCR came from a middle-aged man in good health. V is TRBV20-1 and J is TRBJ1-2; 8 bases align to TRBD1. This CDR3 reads CSAIQGAENYGYTF. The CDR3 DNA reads TGCAGTGCTATTCAGGGGGCGGAGAACTATGGCTACACCTTC.